This is a list of T cell receptor beta chains from one sample in a study of T cell responses to AZD1222 COVID-19 vaccine. Produced via immunoSEQ multiplex PCR; TCRdb's table is partial and in-frame only. This table holds about 94,000 clones, 85% found once. The sample consisted of peripheral blood, taken 28 days after the second AZD1222 dose. These TCRs come from an adult who received the AZD1222 COVID-19 vaccine. Both conserved end residues are part of each CDR3.

v_call: TRBV19
j_call: TRBJ2-7
cdr3_aa: CASSAQRALGYEQYF

v_call: TRBV6-5
j_call: TRBJ1-1
cdr3_aa: CASREDRLNTEAFF

v_call: TRBV27
j_call: TRBJ2-7
cdr3_aa: CASSDWGGTYEQYF

v_call: TRBV21-1
j_call: TRBJ1-3
cdr3_aa: CASSKEHQGFGNTIYF

v_call: TRBV28
j_call: TRBJ2-3
cdr3_aa: CASRVGGGTDTQYF

v_call: TRBV4-2
j_call: TRBJ2-3
cdr3_aa: CASSQGGSGTDTQYF

v_call: TRBV19
j_call: TRBJ2-3
cdr3_aa: CASLGRSDTQYF

v_call: TRBV5-1
j_call: TRBJ2-5
cdr3_aa: CASSPGQVVQETQYF

v_call: TRBV7-3
j_call: TRBJ2-2
cdr3_aa: CASSLQGLAGELFF

v_call: TRBV19
j_call: TRBJ1-1
cdr3_aa: CASSVPAGWLNTEAFF

v_call: TRBV27
j_call: TRBJ1-4
cdr3_aa: CASSYLGTGWPLNEKLFF

v_call: TRBV7-8
j_call: TRBJ2-1
cdr3_aa: CASSTDRVTYNEQFF

v_call: TRBV30
j_call: TRBJ1-4
cdr3_aa: CACRQEKLFF

v_call: TRBV5-4
j_call: TRBJ1-3
cdr3_aa: CASSLGQGTSPLAGNTIYF

v_call: TRBV7-9
j_call: TRBJ1-1
cdr3_aa: CASSLILGKSEAFF

v_call: TRBV24-1
j_call: TRBJ2-7
cdr3_aa: CATSAPGDVYEQYF

v_call: TRBV5-1
j_call: TRBJ2-3
cdr3_aa: CASSSGLAGGTDTQYF

v_call: TRBV15
j_call: TRBJ1-1
cdr3_aa: CATSRDYDTEAFF

v_call: TRBV30
j_call: TRBJ1-1
cdr3_aa: CAWRRPDREGTEAFF

v_call: TRBV4-2
j_call: TRBJ1-1
cdr3_aa: CASSQDGVRTGMNTEAFF

v_call: TRBV2
j_call: TRBJ2-5
cdr3_aa: CASSENRDQETQYF

v_call: TRBV19
j_call: TRBJ2-7
cdr3_aa: CASREFSGGPYEQYF

v_call: TRBV7-6
j_call: TRBJ2-1
cdr3_aa: CASSLAHGEYNEQFF

v_call: TRBV7-6
j_call: TRBJ1-2
cdr3_aa: CASSPSGGGKRYGYTF

v_call: TRBV7-9
j_call: TRBJ1-4
cdr3_aa: CASSLQATNEKLFF

v_call: TRBV29-1
j_call: TRBJ2-3
cdr3_aa: CSTNGAGGGTDTQYF

v_call: TRBV10-3
j_call: TRBJ2-7
cdr3_aa: CATGTSGRPFRYAQYF

v_call: TRBV18
j_call: TRBJ1-5
cdr3_aa: CASSRGGAGRHF

v_call: TRBV7-3
j_call: TRBJ2-6
cdr3_aa: CASSLGVRGSGANVLTF

v_call: TRBV30
j_call: TRBJ2-7
cdr3_aa: CAWSPLGYEQYF

v_call: TRBV3-1/TRBV3-2
j_call: TRBJ2-2
cdr3_aa: CASSQDRDISTGELFF

v_call: TRBV19
j_call: TRBJ2-2
cdr3_aa: CASSRPGTGLWGDTGELFF

v_call: TRBV9
j_call: TRBJ1-1
cdr3_aa: CASSARDRVNTEAFF

v_call: TRBV11-2
j_call: TRBJ1-2
cdr3_aa: CASSLIASGTGRTNGYTF

v_call: TRBV2
j_call: TRBJ1-6
cdr3_aa: CASREEANSPLHF

v_call: TRBV7-2
j_call: TRBJ1-1
cdr3_aa: CASSLQGGFTEAFF

v_call: TRBV2
j_call: TRBJ2-1
cdr3_aa: CASSDRLAGVGNEQFF

v_call: TRBV21-1
j_call: TRBJ2-1
cdr3_aa: CASSARLGGYSSYNEQFF

v_call: TRBV30
j_call: TRBJ2-3
cdr3_aa: CAGLQGGSTDTQYF

v_call: TRBV6-2/TRBV6-3
j_call: TRBJ2-2
cdr3_aa: CASSYLLGTGELFF

v_call: TRBV15
j_call: TRBJ1-1
cdr3_aa: CATSRDIHPTEAFF

v_call: TRBV3-1/TRBV3-2
j_call: TRBJ2-7
cdr3_aa: CASSQGLGTGANEQYF

v_call: TRBV18
j_call: TRBJ1-1
cdr3_aa: CASSPRTGETGRTEAFF

v_call: TRBV9
j_call: TRBJ2-2
cdr3_aa: CASSVRGPNTGELFF

v_call: TRBV2
j_call: TRBJ2-5
cdr3_aa: CASRLLGETQYF

v_call: TRBV3-1/TRBV3-2
j_call: TRBJ1-2
cdr3_aa: CASSHPSGTGHGYTF

v_call: TRBV28
j_call: TRBJ2-1
cdr3_aa: CASSLLLGTSGRDYNEQFF

v_call: TRBV6-7
j_call: TRBJ1-5
cdr3_aa: CASSYGPDLTQHF

v_call: TRBV10-2
j_call: TRBJ1-5
cdr3_aa: CASSNRVGSQPQHF

v_call: TRBV29-1
j_call: TRBJ2-7
cdr3_aa: CSVRLAAYEQYF

v_call: TRBV4-2
j_call: TRBJ1-4
cdr3_aa: CASSQAGLGSNEKLFF

v_call: TRBV18
j_call: TRBJ1-5
cdr3_aa: CASSPSMNQGDQPQHF

v_call: TRBV28
j_call: TRBJ2-1
cdr3_aa: CASSSQPRTSGKRYNEQFF